The clone carrying this T cell receptor (beta chain) appeared a single time. The antigen remains unidentified. The data were taken from a study of CD8+ T cells in alopecia areata. Study-wide background: Administration of oral tofacitinib to treated patients was at 5 to 10 mg twice daily. Study-wide findings and caveats: Scalp lesions, especially in alopecia totalis/universalis, had higher clonality than normal scalp. Tofacitinib significantly lowered scalp clonality and expanded CD8+ clones among the top 100.

Described treatment: oral pan-JAK inhibitor, 5-10 mg twice daily. Collection of lesional scalp punch biopsies and peripheral blood was performed in alopecia areata patients. This CDR3 is 18 amino acids long. In germline, CDR1 is SGHDT, CDR2 YYEEEE. Trimming cost V 4 bases and J 2 bases, with 19 bases left between them. The sequencing template was cDNA reverse transcribed from extracted RNA. Data came from immunoSEQ multiplex PCR; TCRdb stores just in-frame clones and leaves some out. The sample consists of under 300,000 clones, over 45% of them appearing once. The chain uses TRBV5-6 and TRBJ2-6, with D perhaps TRBD1 (5 bases). The sequence came from a human donor with alopecia areata. Sample: CD4+ T cells sorted from blood, taken at week 52, from a patient treated with tofacitinib. The chain's CDR3 is CASSPIGVEAPGANVLTF. Written as DNA, the CDR3 is TGTGCCAGCAGCCCAATAGGGGTTGAGGCCCCTGGGGCCAACGTCCTGACTTTC.